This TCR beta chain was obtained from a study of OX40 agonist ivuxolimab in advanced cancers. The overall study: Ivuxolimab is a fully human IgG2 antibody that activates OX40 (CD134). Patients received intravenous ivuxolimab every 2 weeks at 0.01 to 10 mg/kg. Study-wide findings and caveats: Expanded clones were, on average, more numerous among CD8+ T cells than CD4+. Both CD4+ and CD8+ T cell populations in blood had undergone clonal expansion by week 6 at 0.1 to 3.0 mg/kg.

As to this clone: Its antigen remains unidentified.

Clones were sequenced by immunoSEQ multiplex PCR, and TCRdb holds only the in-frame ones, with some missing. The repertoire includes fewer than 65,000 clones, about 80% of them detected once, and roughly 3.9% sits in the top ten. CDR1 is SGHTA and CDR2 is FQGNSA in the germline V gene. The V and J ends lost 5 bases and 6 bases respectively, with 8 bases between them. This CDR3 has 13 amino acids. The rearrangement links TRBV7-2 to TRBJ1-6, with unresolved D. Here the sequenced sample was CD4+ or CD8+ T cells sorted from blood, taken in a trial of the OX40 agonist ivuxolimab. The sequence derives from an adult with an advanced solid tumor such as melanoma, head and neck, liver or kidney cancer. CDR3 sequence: CASSRSGNSPLHF. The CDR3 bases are TGTGCCAGCAGCCGGAGCGGTAATTCACCCCTCCACTTT.